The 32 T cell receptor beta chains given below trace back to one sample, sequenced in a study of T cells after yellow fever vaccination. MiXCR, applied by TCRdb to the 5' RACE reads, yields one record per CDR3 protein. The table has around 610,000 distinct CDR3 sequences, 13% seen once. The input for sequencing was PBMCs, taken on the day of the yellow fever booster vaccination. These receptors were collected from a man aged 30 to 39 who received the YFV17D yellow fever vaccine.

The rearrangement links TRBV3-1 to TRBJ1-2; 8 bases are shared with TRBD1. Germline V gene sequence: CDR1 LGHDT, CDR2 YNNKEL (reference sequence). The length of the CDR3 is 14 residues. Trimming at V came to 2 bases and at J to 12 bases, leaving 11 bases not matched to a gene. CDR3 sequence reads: CASSQPGQGEVHTF. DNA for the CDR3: TGTGCCAGCAGCCAACCAGGACAGGGTGAGGTTCACACCTTC. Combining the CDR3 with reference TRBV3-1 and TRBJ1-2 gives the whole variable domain DTAVSQTPKYLVTQMGNDKSIKCEQNLGHDTMYWYKQDSKKFLKIMFSYNNKELIINETVPNRFSPKSPDKAHLNLHINSLELGDSAVYFCASSQPGQGEVHTFGSGTRLTVV.

The DNA of the CDR3 is TGCAGTGCCAAGAAGGACAGGGTTCCAGATACGCAGTATTTT. Amino acids: CSAKKDRVPDTQYF. The rearrangement links TRBV20-1 to TRBJ2-3, with 8 bases lining up with TRBD1. V gave up 6 bases and J gave up 4 bases; unmatched junction bases: 9. Per the germline V gene, CDR1 is DFQATT and CDR2 is SNEGSKA (reference sequence). The CDR3 sequence is 14 residues long.

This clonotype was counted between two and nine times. CDR3 protein: CASSPLGGGVTEAFF. DNA for the CDR3: TGTGCCAGCAGTCCCCTCGGTGGGGGCGTCACTGAAGCTTTCTTT. V gene TRBV6-5 combines with J gene TRBJ1-1, with D possibly TRBD1 on 6 matching bases. The CDR3 extends over 15 amino acids. In germline, CDR1 is MNHEY, CDR2 SVGAGI. Trimming pared 5 bases from V and 4 bases from J, leaving 17 bases between.

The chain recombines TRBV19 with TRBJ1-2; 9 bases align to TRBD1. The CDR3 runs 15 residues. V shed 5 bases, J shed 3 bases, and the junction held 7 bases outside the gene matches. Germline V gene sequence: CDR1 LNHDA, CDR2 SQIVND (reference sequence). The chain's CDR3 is CASSSWTGEDYGYTF. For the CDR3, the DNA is TGTGCCAGTAGTTCCTGGACAGGGGAGGACTATGGCTACACCTTC.

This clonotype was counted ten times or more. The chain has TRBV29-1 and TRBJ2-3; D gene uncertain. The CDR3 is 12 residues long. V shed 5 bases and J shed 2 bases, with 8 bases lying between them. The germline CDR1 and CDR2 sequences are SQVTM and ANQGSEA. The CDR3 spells CSVSAATDTQYF. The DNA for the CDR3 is TGCAGCGTTTCTGCGGCCACAGATACGCAGTATTTT.

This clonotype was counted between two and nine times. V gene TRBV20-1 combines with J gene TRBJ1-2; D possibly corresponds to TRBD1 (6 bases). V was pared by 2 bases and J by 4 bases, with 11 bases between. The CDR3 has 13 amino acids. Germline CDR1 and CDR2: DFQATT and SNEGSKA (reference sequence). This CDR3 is CSARKGGGYGYTF. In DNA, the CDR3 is TGCAGTGCTAGAAAGGGGGGCGGCTATGGCTACACCTTC.

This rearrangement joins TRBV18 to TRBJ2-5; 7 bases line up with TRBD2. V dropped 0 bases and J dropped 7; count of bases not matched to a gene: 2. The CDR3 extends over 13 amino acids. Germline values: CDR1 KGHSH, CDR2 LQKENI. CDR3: CASSPPSGSTQYF. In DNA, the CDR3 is TGTGCCAGCTCACCACCTAGCGGGTCGACCCAGTACTTC.

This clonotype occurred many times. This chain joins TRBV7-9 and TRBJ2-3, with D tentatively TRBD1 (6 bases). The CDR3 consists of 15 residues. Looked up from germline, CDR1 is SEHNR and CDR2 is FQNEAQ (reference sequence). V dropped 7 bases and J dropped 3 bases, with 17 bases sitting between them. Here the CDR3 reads CASTYGTTSTDTQYF. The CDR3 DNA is TGTGCCAGCACCTACGGGACAACGTCGACAGATACGCAGTATTTT.

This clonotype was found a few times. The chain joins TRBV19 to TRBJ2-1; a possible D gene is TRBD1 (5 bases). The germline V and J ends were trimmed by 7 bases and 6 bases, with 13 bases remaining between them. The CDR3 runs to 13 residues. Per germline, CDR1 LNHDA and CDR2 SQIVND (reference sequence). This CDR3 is CASKGIATNEQFF. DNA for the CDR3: TGTGCCAGTAAGGGGATCGCTACCAATGAGCAGTTCTTC. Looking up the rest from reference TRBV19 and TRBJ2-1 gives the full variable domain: DGGITQSPKYLFRKEGQNVTLSCEQNLNHDAMYWYRQDPGQGLRLIYYSQIVNDFQKGDIAEGYSVSREKKESFPLTVTSAQKNPTAFYLCASKGIATNEQFFGPGTRLTVL.

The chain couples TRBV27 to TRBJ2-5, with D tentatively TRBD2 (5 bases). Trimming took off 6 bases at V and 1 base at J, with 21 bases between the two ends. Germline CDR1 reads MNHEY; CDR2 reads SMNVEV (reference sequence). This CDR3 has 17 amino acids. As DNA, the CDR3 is TGTGCCAGCAGCCGTCCTGTAACGGGGAATTTCCAAGAGACCCAGTACTTC. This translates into CASSRPVTGNFQETQYF.

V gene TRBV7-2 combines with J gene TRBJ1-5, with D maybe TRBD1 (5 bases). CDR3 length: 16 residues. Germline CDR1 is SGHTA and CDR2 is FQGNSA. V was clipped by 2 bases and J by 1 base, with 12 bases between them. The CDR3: CASSLRSGTSNQPQHF. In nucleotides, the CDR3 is TGTGCCAGCAGCTTACGTTCCGGGACGAGCAATCAGCCCCAGCATTTT.

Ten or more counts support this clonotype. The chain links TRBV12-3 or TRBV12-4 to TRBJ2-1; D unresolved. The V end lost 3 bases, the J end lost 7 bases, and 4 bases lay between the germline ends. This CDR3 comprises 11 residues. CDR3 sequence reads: CASSFGNEQFF. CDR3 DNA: TGTGCCAGCAGTTTTGGGAATGAGCAGTTCTTC.

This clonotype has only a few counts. The CDR3 sequence: CASSVARSGDTQYF. CDR3 coding DNA: TGTGCCAGCAGCGTAGCACGGTCCGGGGATACGCAGTATTTT. This sequence joins TRBV9 and TRBJ2-3; unclear D gene. The germline V and J ends were trimmed by 0 bases and 6 bases, with 11 bases remaining between them. The CDR3 covers 14 residues. Germline-derived CDR1 and CDR2 are SGDLS and YYNGEE.

The CDR3 region has the DNA TGCAGTGCTAGCTCTAGCGGGAAACCCTACGAGCAGTACTTC. It yields the protein CSASSSGKPYEQYF. The chain combines TRBV20-1 with TRBJ2-7; TRBD2 matches at 9 bases. J gave up 2 bases and V 3 bases, and 5 bases lay outside the gene matches. The CDR3 totals 14 residues. The germline gives CDR1 DFQATT, CDR2 SNEGSKA (reference sequence).

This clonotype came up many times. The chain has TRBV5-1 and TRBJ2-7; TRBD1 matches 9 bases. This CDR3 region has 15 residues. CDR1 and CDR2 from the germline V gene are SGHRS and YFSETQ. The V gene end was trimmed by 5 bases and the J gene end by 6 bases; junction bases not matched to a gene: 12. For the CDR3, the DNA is TGCGCCAGCAGTTCAGTGGGACAGGGAGCCCTCGAGCAGTACTTC. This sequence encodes CASSSVGQGALEQYF.

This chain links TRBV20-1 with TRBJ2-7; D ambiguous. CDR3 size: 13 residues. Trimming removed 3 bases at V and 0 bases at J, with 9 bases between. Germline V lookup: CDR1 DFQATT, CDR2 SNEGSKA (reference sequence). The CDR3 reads CSARPSSSYEQYF. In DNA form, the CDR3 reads TGCAGTGCTAGGCCGAGTAGCTCCTACGAGCAGTACTTC.

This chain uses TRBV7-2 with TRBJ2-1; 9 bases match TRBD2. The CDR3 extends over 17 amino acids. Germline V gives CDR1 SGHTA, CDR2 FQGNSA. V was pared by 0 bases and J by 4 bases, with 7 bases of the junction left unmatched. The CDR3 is CASSLALASGKYNEQFF. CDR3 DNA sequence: TGTGCCAGCAGCTTAGCGCTGGCTAGCGGGAAATACAATGAGCAGTTCTTC. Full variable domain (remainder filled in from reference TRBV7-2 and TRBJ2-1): GAGVSQSPSNKVTEKGKDVELRCDPISGHTALYWYRQSLGQGLEFLIYFQGNSAPDKSGLPSDRFSAERTGGSVSTLTIQRTQQEDSAVYLCASSLALASGKYNEQFFGPGTRLTVL.

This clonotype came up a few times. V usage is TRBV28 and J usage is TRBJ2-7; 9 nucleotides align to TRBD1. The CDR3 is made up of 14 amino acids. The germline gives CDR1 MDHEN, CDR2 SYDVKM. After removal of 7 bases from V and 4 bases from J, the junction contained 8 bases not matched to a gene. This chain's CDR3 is CASTVVQGAYEQYF. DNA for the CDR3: TGTGCCAGCACCGTGGTACAGGGGGCTTACGAGCAGTACTTC. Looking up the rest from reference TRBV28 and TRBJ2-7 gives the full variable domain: DVKVTQSSRYLVKRTGEKVFLECVQDMDHENMFWYRQDPGLGLRLIYFSYDVKMKEKGDIPEGYSVSREKKERFSLILESASTNQTSMYLCASTVVQGAYEQYFGPGTRLTVT.

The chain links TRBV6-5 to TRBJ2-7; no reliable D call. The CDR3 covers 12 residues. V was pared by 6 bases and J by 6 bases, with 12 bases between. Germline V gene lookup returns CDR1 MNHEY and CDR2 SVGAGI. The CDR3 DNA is TGTGCCAGCAGATTTCGGTTTGGCGAGCAGTACTTC. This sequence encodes CASRFRFGEQYF.

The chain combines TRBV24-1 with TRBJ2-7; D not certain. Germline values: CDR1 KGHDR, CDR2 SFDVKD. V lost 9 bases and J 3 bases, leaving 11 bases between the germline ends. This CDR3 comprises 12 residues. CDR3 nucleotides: TGTGCCACCGAACCACAGTTCTACGAGCAGTACTTC. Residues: CATEPQFYEQYF.

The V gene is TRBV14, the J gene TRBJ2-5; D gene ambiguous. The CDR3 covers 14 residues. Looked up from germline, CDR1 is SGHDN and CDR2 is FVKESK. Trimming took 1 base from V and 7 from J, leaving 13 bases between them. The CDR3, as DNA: TGTGCCAGCAGCCAAGCAAAGGACCTTGGGACCCAGTACTTC. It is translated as CASSQAKDLGTQYF.

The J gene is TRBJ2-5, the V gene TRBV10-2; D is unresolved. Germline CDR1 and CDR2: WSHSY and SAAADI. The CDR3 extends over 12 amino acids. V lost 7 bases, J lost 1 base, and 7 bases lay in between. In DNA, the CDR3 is TGCGCCAGCACCTCCAGCCAAGAGACCCAGTACTTC. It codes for CASTSSQETQYF.

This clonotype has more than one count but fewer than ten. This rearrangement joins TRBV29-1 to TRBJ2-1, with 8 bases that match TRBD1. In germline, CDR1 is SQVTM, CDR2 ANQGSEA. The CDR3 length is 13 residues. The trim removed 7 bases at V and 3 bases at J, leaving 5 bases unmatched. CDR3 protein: CSAAQGDYNEQFF. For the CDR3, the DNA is TGCAGCGCCGCACAGGGGGACTACAATGAGCAGTTCTTC.

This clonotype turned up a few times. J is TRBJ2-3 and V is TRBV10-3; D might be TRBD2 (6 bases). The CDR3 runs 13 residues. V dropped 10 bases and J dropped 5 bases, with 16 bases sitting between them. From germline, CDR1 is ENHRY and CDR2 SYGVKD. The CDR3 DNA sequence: TGTGCCACCCCGGGCGGGATTAAAGATACGCAGTATTTT. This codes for CATPGGIKDTQYF.

The CDR3 coding sequence is TGCGCCAGCAGCTTCTCCGGGACAGGGGAGGACATTCAGTACTTC. Its protein is CASSFSGTGEDIQYF. The chain combines TRBV5-1 with TRBJ2-4, with 10 bases that match TRBD1. The V gene end was trimmed by 2 bases and the J gene end by 8 bases; junction bases not matched to a gene: 7. The CDR3 length is 15 residues. The V gene's germline CDR1 is SGHRS and CDR2 YFSETQ.

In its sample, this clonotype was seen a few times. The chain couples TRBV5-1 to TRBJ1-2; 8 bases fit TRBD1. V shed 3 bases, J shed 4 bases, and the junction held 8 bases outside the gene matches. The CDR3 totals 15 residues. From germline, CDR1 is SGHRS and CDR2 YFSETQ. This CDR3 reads CASSSGTGLLYGYTF. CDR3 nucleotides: TGCGCCAGCAGCTCCGGGACAGGCCTACTCTATGGCTACACCTTC. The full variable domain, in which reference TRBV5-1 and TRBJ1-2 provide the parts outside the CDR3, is KAGVTQTPRYLIKTRGQQVTLSCSPISGHRSVSWYQQTPGQGLQFLFEYFSETQRNKGNFPGRFSGRQFSNSRSEMNVSTLELGDSALYLCASSSGTGLLYGYTFGSGTRLTVV.

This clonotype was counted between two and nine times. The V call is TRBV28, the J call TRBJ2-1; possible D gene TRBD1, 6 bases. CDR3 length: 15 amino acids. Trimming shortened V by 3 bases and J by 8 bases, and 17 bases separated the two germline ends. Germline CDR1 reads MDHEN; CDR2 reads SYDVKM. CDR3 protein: CASSFRDTYTDEQFF. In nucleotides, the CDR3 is TGTGCCAGCAGTTTTCGGGACACGTACACAGATGAGCAGTTCTTC.

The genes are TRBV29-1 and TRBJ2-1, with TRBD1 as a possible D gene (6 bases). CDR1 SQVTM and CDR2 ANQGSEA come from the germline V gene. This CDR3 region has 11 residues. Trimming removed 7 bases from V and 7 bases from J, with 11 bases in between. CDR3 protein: CSEGHANEQFF. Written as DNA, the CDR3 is TGCAGCGAGGGACACGCAAATGAGCAGTTCTTC.

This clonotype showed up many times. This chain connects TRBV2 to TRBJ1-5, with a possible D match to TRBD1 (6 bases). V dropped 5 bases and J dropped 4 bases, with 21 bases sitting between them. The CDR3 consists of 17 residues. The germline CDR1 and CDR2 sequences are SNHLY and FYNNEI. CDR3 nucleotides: TGTGCCAGCAGTCTTCGAAAAGATGGACAGTTTAATCAGCCCCAGCATTTT. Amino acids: CASSLRKDGQFNQPQHF.

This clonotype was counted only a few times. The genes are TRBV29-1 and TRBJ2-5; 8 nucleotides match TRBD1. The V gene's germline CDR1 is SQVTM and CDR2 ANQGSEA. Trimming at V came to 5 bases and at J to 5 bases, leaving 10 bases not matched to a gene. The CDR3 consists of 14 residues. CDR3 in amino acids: CSVLFRGRTETQYF. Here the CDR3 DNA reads TGCAGCGTTTTGTTCAGGGGGCGTACGGAGACCCAGTACTTC.

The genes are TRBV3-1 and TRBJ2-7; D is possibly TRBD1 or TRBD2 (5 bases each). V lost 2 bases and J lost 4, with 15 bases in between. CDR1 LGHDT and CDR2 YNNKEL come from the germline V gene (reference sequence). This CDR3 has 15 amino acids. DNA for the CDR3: TGTGCCAGCAGCCAAACCTCCTTGGGACGTTACGAGCAGTACTTC. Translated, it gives CASSQTSLGRYEQYF.

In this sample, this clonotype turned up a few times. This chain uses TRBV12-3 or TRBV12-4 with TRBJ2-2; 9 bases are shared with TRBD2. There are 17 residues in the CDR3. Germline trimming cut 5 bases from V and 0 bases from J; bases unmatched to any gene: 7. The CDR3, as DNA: TGTGCCAGCAGTACGGGACTAGCTTCCTCGAACACCGGGGAGCTGTTTTTT. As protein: CASSTGLASSNTGELFF.